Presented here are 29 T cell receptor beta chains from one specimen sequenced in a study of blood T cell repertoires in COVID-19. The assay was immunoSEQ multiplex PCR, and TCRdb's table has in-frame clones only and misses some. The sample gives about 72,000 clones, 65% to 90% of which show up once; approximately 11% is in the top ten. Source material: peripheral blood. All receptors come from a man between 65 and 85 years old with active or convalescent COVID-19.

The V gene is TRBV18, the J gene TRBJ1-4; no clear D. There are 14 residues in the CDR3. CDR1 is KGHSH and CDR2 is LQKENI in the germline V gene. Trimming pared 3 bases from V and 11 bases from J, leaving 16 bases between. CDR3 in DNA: TGTGCCAGCTCACCTGATATGAGGGCAGCCAAACTGTTTTTT. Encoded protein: CASSPDMRAAKLFF.

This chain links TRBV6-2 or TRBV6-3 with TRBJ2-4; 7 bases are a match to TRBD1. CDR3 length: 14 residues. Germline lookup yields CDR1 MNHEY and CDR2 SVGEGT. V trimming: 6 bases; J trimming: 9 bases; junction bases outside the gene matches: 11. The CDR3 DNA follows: TGTGCCAGCAGCCTGGGGTACCCAGGGGGCATTCAGTACTTC. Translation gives CASSLGYPGGIQYF.

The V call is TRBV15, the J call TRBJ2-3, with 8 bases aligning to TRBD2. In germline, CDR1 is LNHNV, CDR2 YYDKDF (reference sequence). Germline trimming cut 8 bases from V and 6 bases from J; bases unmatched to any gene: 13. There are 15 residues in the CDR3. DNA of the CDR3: TGTGCCACCGGAATAAGCGGGAGAGGTGTGGATACGCAGTATTTT. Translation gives CATGISGRGVDTQYF.

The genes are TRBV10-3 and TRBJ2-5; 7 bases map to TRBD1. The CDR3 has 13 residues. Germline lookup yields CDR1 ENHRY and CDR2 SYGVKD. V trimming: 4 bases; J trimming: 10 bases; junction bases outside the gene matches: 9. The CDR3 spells CAISVRQGSNQYF. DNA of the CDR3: TGTGCCATCAGTGTTAGACAGGGAAGTAACCAGTACTTC.

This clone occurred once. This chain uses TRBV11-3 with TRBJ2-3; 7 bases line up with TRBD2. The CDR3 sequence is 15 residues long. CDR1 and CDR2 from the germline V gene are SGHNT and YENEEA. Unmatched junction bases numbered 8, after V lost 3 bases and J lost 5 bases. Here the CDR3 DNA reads TGTGCCAGCAGCTTGTCGCGGGAGAATGGAGATACGCAGTATTTT. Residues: CASSLSRENGDTQYF.

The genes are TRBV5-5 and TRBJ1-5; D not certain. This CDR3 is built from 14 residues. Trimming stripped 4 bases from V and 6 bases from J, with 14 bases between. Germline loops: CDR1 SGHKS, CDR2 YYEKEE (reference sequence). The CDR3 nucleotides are TGTGCCAGCAGCCCCATAGCGGGTTCTCAGCCCCAGCATTTT. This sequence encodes CASSPIAGSQPQHF.

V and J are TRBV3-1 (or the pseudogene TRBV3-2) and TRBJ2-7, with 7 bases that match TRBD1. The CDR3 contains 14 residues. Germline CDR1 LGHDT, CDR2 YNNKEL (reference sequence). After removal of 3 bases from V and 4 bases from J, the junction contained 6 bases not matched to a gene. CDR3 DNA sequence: TGTGCCAGCAGCCATTCGGACAGGTGGTACGAGCAGTACTTC. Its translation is CASSHSDRWYEQYF.

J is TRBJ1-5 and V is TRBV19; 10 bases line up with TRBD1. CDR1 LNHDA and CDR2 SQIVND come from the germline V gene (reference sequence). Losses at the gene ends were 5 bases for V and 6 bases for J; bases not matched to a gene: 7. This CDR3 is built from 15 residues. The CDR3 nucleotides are TGTGCCAGTAGTCTCCGGACAGGGGGTGGTCAGCCCCAGCATTTT. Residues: CASSLRTGGGQPQHF.

The CDR3 reads CASSQVGHTAEETQYF. The CDR3 bases are TGCGCCAGCAGCCAAGTGGGCCACACCGCCGAAGAGACCCAGTACTTC. V usage is TRBV4-1 and J usage is TRBJ2-5; D is ambiguous. The CDR3 has 16 residues. Germline V gives CDR1 MGHRA, CDR2 YSYEKL. V lost 1 base to trimming and J lost 3 bases, with 15 bases between them.

The CDR3 loop is CSVVGSGQGPEQFF. In nucleotides, the CDR3 is TGCAGCGTTGTGGGCTCGGGACAGGGTCCTGAGCAGTTCTTC. The chain has TRBV29-1 and TRBJ2-1; 9 positions match TRBD1. J was trimmed by 9 bases and V by 4 bases; bases with no gene match: 10. CDR1 is SQVTM, CDR2 ANQGSEA, per germline. This CDR3 region has 14 residues.

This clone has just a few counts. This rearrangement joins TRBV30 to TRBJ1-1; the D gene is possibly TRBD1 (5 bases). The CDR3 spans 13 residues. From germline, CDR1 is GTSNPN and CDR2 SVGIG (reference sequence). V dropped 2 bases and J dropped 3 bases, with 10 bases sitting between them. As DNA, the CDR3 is TGTGCCTGGAGTTCCGACAGCCACACTGAAGCTTTCTTT. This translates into CAWSSDSHTEAFF.

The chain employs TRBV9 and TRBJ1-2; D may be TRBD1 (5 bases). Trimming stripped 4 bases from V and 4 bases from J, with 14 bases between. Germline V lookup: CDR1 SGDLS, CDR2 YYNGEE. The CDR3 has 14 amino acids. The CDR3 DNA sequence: TGTGCCAGCAGCCCCGACAGACAATCCTATGGCTACACCTTC. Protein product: CASSPDRQSYGYTF.

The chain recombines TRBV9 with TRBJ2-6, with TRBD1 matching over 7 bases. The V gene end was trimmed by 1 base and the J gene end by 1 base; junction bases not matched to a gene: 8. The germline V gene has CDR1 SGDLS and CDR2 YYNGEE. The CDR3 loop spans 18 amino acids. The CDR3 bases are TGTGCCAGCAGCGTACAGACAGGGTACGATTCTGGGGCCAACGTCCTGACTTTC. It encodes CASSVQTGYDSGANVLTF.

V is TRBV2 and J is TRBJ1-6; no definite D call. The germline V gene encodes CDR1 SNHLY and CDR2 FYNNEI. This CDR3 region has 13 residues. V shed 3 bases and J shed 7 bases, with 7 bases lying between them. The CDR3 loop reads CASSEGLNSPLHF. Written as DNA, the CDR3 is TGTGCCAGCAGTGAGGGCCTAAATTCACCCCTCCACTTT.

Written as DNA, the CDR3 is TGCGCCAGCAGCCAAGATGGGGGAGGGGTAGGGAATGAGCAGTTCTTC. Translation: CASSQDGGGVGNEQFF. The chain carries TRBV4-3 and TRBJ2-1, with TRBD2 identical over 7 bases. The CDR3 totals 16 residues. V trimming: 0 bases; J trimming: 7 bases; junction bases outside the gene matches: 9. CDR1 LGHNA and CDR2 YSLEER come from the germline V gene.

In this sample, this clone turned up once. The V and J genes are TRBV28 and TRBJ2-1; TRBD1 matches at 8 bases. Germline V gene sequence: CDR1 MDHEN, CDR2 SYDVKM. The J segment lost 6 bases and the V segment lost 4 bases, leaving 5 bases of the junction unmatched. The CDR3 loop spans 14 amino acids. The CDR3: CASSYHRGINEQFF. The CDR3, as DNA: TGTGCCAGCAGTTACCACAGGGGGATCAATGAGCAGTTCTTC. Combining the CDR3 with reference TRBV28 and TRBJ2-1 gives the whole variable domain DVKVTQSSRYLVKRTGEKVFLECVQDMDHENMFWYRQDPGLGLRLIYFSYDVKMKEKGDIPEGYSVSREKKERFSLILESASTNQTSMYLCASSYHRGINEQFFGPGTRLTVL.

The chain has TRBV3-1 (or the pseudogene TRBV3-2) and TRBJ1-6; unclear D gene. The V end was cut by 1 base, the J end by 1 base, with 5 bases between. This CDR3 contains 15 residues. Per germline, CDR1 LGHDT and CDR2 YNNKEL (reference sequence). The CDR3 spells CASSQGRSYNSPLHF. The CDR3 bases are TGTGCCAGCAGCCAAGGCAGGTCCTATAATTCACCCCTCCACTTT.

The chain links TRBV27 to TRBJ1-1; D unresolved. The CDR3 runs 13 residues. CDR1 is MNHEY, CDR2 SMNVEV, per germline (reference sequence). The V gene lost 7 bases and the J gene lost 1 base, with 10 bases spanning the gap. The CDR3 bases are TGTGCCAGCAATCTAAGAGGGAACACTGAAGCTTTCTTT. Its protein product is CASNLRGNTEAFF.

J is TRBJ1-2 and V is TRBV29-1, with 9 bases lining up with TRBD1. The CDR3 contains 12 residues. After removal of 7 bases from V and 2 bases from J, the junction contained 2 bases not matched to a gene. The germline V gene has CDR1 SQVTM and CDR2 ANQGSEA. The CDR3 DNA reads TGCAGCGATGGGACAGGGAACTATGGCTACACCTTC. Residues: CSDGTGNYGYTF.

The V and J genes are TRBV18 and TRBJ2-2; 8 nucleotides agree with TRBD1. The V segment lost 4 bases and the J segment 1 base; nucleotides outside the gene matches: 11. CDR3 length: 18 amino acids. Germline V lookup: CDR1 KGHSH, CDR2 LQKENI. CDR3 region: CASSLSLAGTGNTGELFF. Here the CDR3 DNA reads TGTGCCAGCTCACTATCTTTAGCCGGGACAGGGAACACCGGGGAGCTGTTTTTT. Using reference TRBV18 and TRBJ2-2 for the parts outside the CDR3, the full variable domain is NAGVMQNPRHLVRRRGQEARLRCSPMKGHSHVYWYRQLPEEGLKFMVYLQKENIIDESGMPKERFSAEFPKEGPSILRIQQVVRGDSAAYFCASSLSLAGTGNTGELFFGEGSRLTVL.

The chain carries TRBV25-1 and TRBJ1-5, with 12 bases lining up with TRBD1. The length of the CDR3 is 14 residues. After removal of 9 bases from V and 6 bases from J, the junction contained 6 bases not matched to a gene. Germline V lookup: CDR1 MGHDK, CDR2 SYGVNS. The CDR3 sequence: CASSGTGGSQPQHF. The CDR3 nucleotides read TGTGCCAGTAGCGGGACAGGGGGCAGTCAGCCCCAGCATTTT.

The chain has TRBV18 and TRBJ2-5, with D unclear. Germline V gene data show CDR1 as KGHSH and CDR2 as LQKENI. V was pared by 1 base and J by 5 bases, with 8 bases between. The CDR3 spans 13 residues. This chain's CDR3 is CASSPLSGETQYF. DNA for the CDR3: TGTGCCAGCTCACCACTGTCTGGCGAGACCCAGTACTTC.

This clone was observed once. The CDR3 DNA reads as TGTGCCAGCTCACCGGGACAGGGGGGGTTGGTCGAGCAGTACTTC. The encoded protein is CASSPGQGGLVEQYF. The chain employs TRBV18 and TRBJ2-7, with 11 bases that match TRBD1. The CDR3 is made up of 15 amino acids. The germline V gene encodes CDR1 KGHSH and CDR2 LQKENI. V lost 3 bases, J lost 6 bases, and 7 bases stayed unmatched.

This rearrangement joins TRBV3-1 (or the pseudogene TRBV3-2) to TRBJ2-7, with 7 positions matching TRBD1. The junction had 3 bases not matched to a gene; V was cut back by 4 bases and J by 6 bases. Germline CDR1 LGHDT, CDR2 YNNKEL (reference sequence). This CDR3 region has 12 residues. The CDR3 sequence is CASSPWTGEQYF. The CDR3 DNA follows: TGTGCCAGCAGCCCATGGACAGGCGAGCAGTACTTC.

CDR3 in DNA: TGTGCCAGCAGCTTACGACAGGGGATGGATGGCTACACCTTC. Translated: CASSLRQGMDGYTF. J is TRBJ1-2 and V is TRBV5-4; 8 bases fit TRBD1. Per germline, CDR1 SGHNT and CDR2 YYREEE (reference sequence). Trimming cost V 2 bases and J 6 bases; bases outside gene matches: 6. The CDR3 extends over 14 amino acids. Complete variable domain (other parts from reference TRBV5-4 and TRBJ1-2): ETGVTQSPTHLIKTRGQQVTLRCSSQSGHNTVSWYQQALGQGPQFIFQYYREEENGRGNFPPRFSGLQFPNYSSELNVNALELDDSALYLCASSLRQGMDGYTFGSGTRLTVV.

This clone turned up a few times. For the CDR3, the DNA is TGTGCCAGCAGTTCGTCCTATAATTCACCCCTCCACTTT. It is translated as CASSSSYNSPLHF. This rearrangement joins TRBV6-5 to TRBJ1-6; D remains ambiguous. Trimming removed 4 bases from V and 1 base from J, with 2 bases in between. CDR1 MNHEY and CDR2 SVGAGI come from the germline V gene. The CDR3 spans 13 residues.

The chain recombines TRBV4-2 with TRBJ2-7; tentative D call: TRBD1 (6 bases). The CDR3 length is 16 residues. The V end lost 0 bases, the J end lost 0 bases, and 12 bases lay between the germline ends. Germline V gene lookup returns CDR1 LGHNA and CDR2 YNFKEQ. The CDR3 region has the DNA TGTGCCAGCAGCCAAGAGGGCACAGGGAGCTCCTACGAGCAGTACTTC. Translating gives CASSQEGTGSSYEQYF.

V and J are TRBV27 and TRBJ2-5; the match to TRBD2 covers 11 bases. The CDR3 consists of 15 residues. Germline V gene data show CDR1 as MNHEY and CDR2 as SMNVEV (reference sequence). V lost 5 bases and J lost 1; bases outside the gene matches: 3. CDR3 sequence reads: CASSLAGGLQETQYF. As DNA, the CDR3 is TGTGCCAGCAGTCTAGCGGGAGGCCTCCAAGAGACCCAGTACTTC.

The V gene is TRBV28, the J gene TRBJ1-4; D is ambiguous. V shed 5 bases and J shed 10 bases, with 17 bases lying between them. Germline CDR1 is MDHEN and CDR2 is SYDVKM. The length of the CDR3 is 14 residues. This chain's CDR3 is CASSPPARGGKLFF. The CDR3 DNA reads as TGTGCCAGCAGTCCCCCGGCCAGAGGCGGAAAACTGTTTTTT. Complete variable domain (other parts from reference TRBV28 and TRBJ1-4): DVKVTQSSRYLVKRTGEKVFLECVQDMDHENMFWYRQDPGLGLRLIYFSYDVKMKEKGDIPEGYSVSREKKERFSLILESASTNQTSMYLCASSPPARGGKLFFGSGTQLSVL.